These 10 T cell receptor beta chains were sequenced from one sample in a study of cytomegalovirus exposure and HLA in healthy donors. The PCR had 60 Vbeta and 13 Jbeta primers. The protocol was immunoSEQ multiplex PCR, while the TCRdb copy is restricted to in-frame clones and leaves out a portion. The sample gives more than 95,000 clones, over 60% of which show up once; around 3.5% is in the top ten. Sequencing was done on a sample of PBMCs. The receptor source for this set is a man in his thirties or forties in good health and CMV-seronegative.

The chain links TRBV28 to TRBJ2-5; possibly TRBD1 for D (6 bases). Deletions cut 8 bases from V and 0 bases from J, with 16 bases between. Germline values: CDR1 MDHEN, CDR2 SYDVKM. The CDR3 consists of 15 residues. The DNA of the CDR3 is TGTGCCAGCGACTCCCGGGACAAGTACCAAGAGACCCAGTACTTC. Protein: CASDSRDKYQETQYF.

The genes are TRBV10-3 and TRBJ1-6; no clear D. V was shortened by 6 bases and J by 13 bases, with 10 bases between the two germline ends. Germline values: CDR1 ENHRY, CDR2 SYGVKD. The CDR3 spans 11 residues. CDR3: CAISGSGPLHF. CDR3 DNA: TGTGCCATCAGCGGATCGGGGCCCCTCCACTTT.

The chain carries TRBV28 and TRBJ2-7; a possible D gene is TRBD1 (7 bases). The germline V gene has CDR1 MDHEN and CDR2 SYDVKM. CDR3 length equals 14 residues. Trimming left V 7 bases short and J 2 bases short, with 15 bases between. In DNA, the CDR3 is TGTGCCAGCAATCGACAGGGAGGACCCTACGAGCAGTACTTC. Its translation is CASNRQGGPYEQYF.

This clone occurred a few times. This sequence joins TRBV28 and TRBJ1-3; D ambiguous. In germline, CDR1 is MDHEN, CDR2 SYDVKM. The V gene lost 3 bases and the J gene lost 5 bases, with 11 bases spanning the gap. This CDR3 has 14 residues. The CDR3 DNA reads TGTGCCAGCAGTTTTCAGAGGAGTAGAAACACCATATATTTT. Translation gives CASSFQRSRNTIYF.

The chain joins TRBV27 to TRBJ2-7, with 9 bases aligning to TRBD1. Germline V gives CDR1 MNHEY, CDR2 SMNVEV (reference sequence). This CDR3 contains 14 residues. V lost 6 bases to trimming and J lost 2 bases; unmatched junction nucleotides: 5. The chain's CDR3 is CASRVQGAAYEQYF. Here the CDR3 DNA reads TGTGCCAGCAGGGTACAGGGGGCGGCCTACGAGCAGTACTTC.

The chain uses TRBV30 and TRBJ1-2; 7 bases are shared with TRBD1. Germline V gene lookup returns CDR1 GTSNPN and CDR2 SVGIG (reference sequence). The CDR3 runs 12 residues. V lost 4 bases and J lost 6; bases outside the gene matches: 5. For the CDR3, the DNA is TGTGCCTGGAACAGGGGCCGACATGGCTACACCTTC. This codes for CAWNRGRHGYTF.

V is TRBV18 and J is TRBJ2-7; TRBD1 matches at 7 bases. Unmatched junction bases numbered 5, after V lost 2 bases and J lost 1 base. This CDR3 comprises 15 residues. The germline V gene has CDR1 KGHSH and CDR2 LQKENI. This CDR3 reads CASSPSSRGSYEQYF. DNA for the CDR3: TGTGCCAGCTCACCATCGAGCAGGGGGTCCTACGAGCAGTACTTC. The whole variable domain, remainder taken from reference TRBV18 and TRBJ2-7, is NAGVMQNPRHLVRRRGQEARLRCSPMKGHSHVYWYRQLPEEGLKFMVYLQKENIIDESGMPKERFSAEFPKEGPSILRIQQVVRGDSAAYFCASSPSSRGSYEQYFGPGTRLTVT.

The chain links TRBV5-6 to TRBJ2-1; possible D gene TRBD1, 6 bases. Germline assignment: CDR1 SGHDT and CDR2 YYEEEE. The V gene lost 4 bases and the J gene lost 7 bases, with 24 bases spanning the gap. The CDR3 totals 17 residues. The CDR3 loop is CASSRDPGTDRGNEQFF. The CDR3 nucleotides read TGTGCCAGCAGCCGGGACCCGGGGACGGATAGGGGGAATGAGCAGTTCTTC.

The chain employs TRBV5-1 and TRBJ2-5; D may be TRBD1 (6 bases). Deletions cut 0 bases from V and 1 base from J, with 16 bases between. CDR3 length: 17 amino acids. The germline CDR1 and CDR2 sequences are SGHRS and YFSETQ. This CDR3 reads CASSLDLQGAFQETQYF. In DNA, the CDR3 is TGCGCCAGCAGCTTGGATTTACAGGGAGCGTTCCAAGAGACCCAGTACTTC.

The chain joins TRBV27 to TRBJ1-1; tentatively, D is TRBD1 (5 bases). The ends were cut back, 6 bases at V and 5 bases at J, with 13 bases in the middle. Germline V gene sequence: CDR1 MNHEY, CDR2 SMNVEV (reference sequence). The CDR3 runs to 13 residues. In DNA, the CDR3 is TGTGCCAGCAGGAACGGGGGATGGACTGAAGCTTTCTTT. Translated: CASRNGGWTEAFF.